The following is a TCR beta chain sequence with its context. Its target is not known. V dropped 1 base and J dropped 10 bases, with 12 bases sitting between them. The length of the CDR3 is 12 residues. The V gene's germline CDR1 is DFQATT and CDR2 SNEGSKA (reference sequence). The RNA input was about 0.5 to 1 ug, and it was reverse transcribed with random hexamers. Multiplex PCR with immunoSEQ amplified the TCR beta CDR3 across 54 Vbeta and 13 Jbeta. One entry per CDR3 protein results from TCRdb running MiXCR on the immunoSEQ multiplex PCR reads. This table has 180,000 or so distinct CDR3 sequences, about 95% appearing once. TCR beta from blood CD8+ and CD4+ T cells was sequenced. Bulk CD8+ and CD4+ cells came from magnetic negative isolation; CD8+ TEMRA by FACS. These data come from a study of CD8 T cells in Susac syndrome. General study findings and limits: The relatively small number of individuals in the TCR sequencing and HLA analysis was acknowledged by the study.

The clonotype was recovered from a human donor in good health. The rearrangement joins TRBV20-1 to TRBJ2-3; no reliable D call. Material: CD4+ T cells from PBMCs. CDR3 in amino acids: CSARVNSLSQYF. The CDR3 DNA reads as TGCAGTGCTAGAGTCAACAGTCTGTCGCAGTATTTT.